The 4 T cell receptor beta chains listed next were all sequenced from one sample in a study of blood T cells in healthy people across ages. With a J-beta primer mix and a sample-barcoded 5' primer, a second PCR ran about 7 to 12 cycles. TCRdb analysed the 5' RACE reads with MiXCR anew, one entry per CDR3 protein. The profile shows about 760,000 distinct CDR3 sequences, approximately 60% of them singletons. Specimen: blood. All receptors derive from a man in his forties in good health.

The gene calls are TRBV6-2 or TRBV6-3 and TRBJ2-5, with TRBD2 matching over 15 bases. The CDR3 is made up of 18 amino acids. Germline V gives CDR1 MNHEY, CDR2 SVGEGT. V was clipped by 5 bases and J by 4 bases; unmatched bases: 11. The CDR3 bases are TGTGCCAGCAGTACCCGGACTAGCGGGAGGGGTAGGCGAGAGACCCAGTACTTC. Its protein is CASSTRTSGRGRRETQYF.

The chain combines TRBV7-2 with TRBJ1-4; 12 positions agree with TRBD1. CDR3 size: 17 residues. J lost 7 bases, V lost 1 base, and 7 bases had no gene match. Germline lookup yields CDR1 SGHTA and CDR2 FQGNSA. CDR3 DNA sequence: TGTGCCAGCAGCTTAGTAGGGACAGGGGGCGGAGGTGAAAAACTGTTTTTT. It encodes CASSLVGTGGGGEKLFF. The variable domain in full, completed from reference TRBV7-2 and TRBJ1-4, reads GAGVSQSPSNKVTEKGKDVELRCDPISGHTALYWYRQSLGQGLEFLIYFQGNSAPDKSGLPSDRFSAERTGGSVSTLTIQRTQQEDSAVYLCASSLVGTGGGGEKLFFGSGTQLSVL.

The chain links TRBV7-2 to TRBJ1-4; tentative D call: TRBD1 (5 bases). The CDR3 spans 15 residues. The germline gives CDR1 SGHTA, CDR2 FQGNSA. The V and J ends lost 2 bases and 6 bases respectively, with 13 bases between them. This CDR3 reads CASSLTTRGYEKLFF. The CDR3 coding sequence is TGTGCCAGCAGCTTAACGACAAGGGGATATGAAAAACTGTTTTTT.

This chain joins TRBV6-1 and TRBJ1-2; 10 bases match TRBD1. Looked up from germline, CDR1 is MNHNS and CDR2 is SASEGT. Trimming cost V 7 bases and J 8 bases; bases outside gene matches: 7. The CDR3 sequence is 13 residues long. DNA for the CDR3: TGTGCCAGCATCTCGGACAGGGGGGGAGGCTACACCTTC. This translates into CASISDRGGGYTF.